The clone carrying this T cell receptor beta chain is a singleton in its sample. The data derive from a study of blood T cell repertoires in COVID-19. Study-level background: Sample material is recorded as cDNA or gDNA derived from T cells, B-cell-depleted T cells, or PBMCs.

The CDR3 sequence is 13 residues long. Looked up from germline, CDR1 is KGHSH and CDR2 is LQKENI. The junction had 1 base not matched to a gene; V was cut back by 2 bases and J by 8 bases. The data were produced by immunoSEQ multiplex PCR, yet TCRdb's version contains in-frame clones alone and is incomplete. The sample has some 250,000 clones; about 80% are singletons. The source of this sequence is a woman of 80 years or more with acute or convalescent COVID-19. This sequence joins TRBV18 and TRBJ1-5, with 9 bases identical to TRBD1. Sample: peripheral blood. CDR3 sequence reads: CASSPDRGEPQHF. The CDR3 region has the DNA TGTGCCAGCTCACCAGACAGGGGGGAGCCCCAGCATTTT.